Each of the 20 T cell receptor beta chains below was sequenced from the same sample in a study of T-cell memory formation after mild COVID-19. A single record per CDR3 protein comes from TCRdb applying MiXCR to the 5' RACE reads. Found here are more than 150,000 distinct CDR3 sequences, around 21% of them singletons; the top ten hold roughly 23%. Sequenced: PBMCs or a T cell subset sorted from them (not recorded which). The receptors here all came from an adult woman who had mild COVID-19 (a few samples of this study predate the infection). Cell type and time point are not known.

This clonotype came up a few times. This chain uses TRBV6-5 with TRBJ1-1; D is ambiguous. Trimming removed 0 bases at V and 1 base at J, with 9 bases between. The V gene's germline CDR1 is MNHEY and CDR2 SVGAGI. This CDR3 is built from 15 residues. This CDR3 reads CASSYSSGWNTEAFF. CDR3 DNA sequence: TGTGCCAGCAGTTACTCGTCAGGATGGAACACTGAAGCTTTCTTT.

This clonotype was detected a few times. The V and J genes are TRBV20-1 and TRBJ2-5, with no clear D. V dropped 1 base and J dropped 6 bases, with 6 bases sitting between them. Germline-derived CDR1 and CDR2 are DFQATT and SNEGSKA (reference sequence). The CDR3 covers 11 residues. DNA for the CDR3: TGCAGTGCTAGAGCCCTACAGACCCAGTACTTC. Translating gives CSARALQTQYF.

The sample holds a few counts of this clonotype. Here the CDR3 reads CSVTRGYGYTF. DNA for the CDR3: TGCAGCGTTACCAGGGGCTATGGCTACACCTTC. The rearrangement joins TRBV29-1 to TRBJ1-2; tentative D call: TRBD1 (6 bases). V lost 5 bases and J 4 bases, leaving 8 bases between the germline ends. The germline CDR1 and CDR2 sequences are SQVTM and ANQGSEA. The CDR3 has 11 residues.

This clonotype was counted only a few times. The chain has TRBV7-2 and TRBJ2-1, with 8 bases lining up with TRBD2. J was trimmed by 9 bases and V by 4 bases; bases with no gene match: 2. The CDR3 runs 12 residues. CDR1 is SGHTA and CDR2 is FQGNSA in the germline V gene. This CDR3 reads CASSSSGSEQFF. CDR3 DNA: TGTGCCAGCAGCTCGAGCGGGAGTGAGCAGTTCTTC.

This chain uses TRBV5-6 with TRBJ1-1; 11 bases map to TRBD1. The CDR3 contains 16 residues. J lost 5 bases, V lost 4 bases, and 10 bases had no gene match. CDR1 is SGHDT and CDR2 is YYEEEE in the germline V gene. This CDR3 reads CASSLGTGGSGTEAFF. The CDR3 DNA reads as TGTGCCAGCAGCCTAGGGACAGGGGGAAGTGGGACTGAAGCTTTCTTT.

The V call is TRBV24-1, the J call TRBJ2-7, with D uncertain. CDR3 length equals 13 residues. Trimming cost V 6 bases and J 5 bases, with 13 bases left between them. The germline V gene encodes CDR1 KGHDR and CDR2 SFDVKD. The CDR3 DNA reads TGTGCCACCAGTACCGAGCCGGGCGACGAGCAGTACTTC. It translates to CATSTEPGDEQYF.

The chain recombines TRBV15 with TRBJ2-7; 9 nucleotides line up with TRBD1. The V gene's germline CDR1 is LNHNV and CDR2 YYDKDF (reference sequence). Germline trimming cut 1 base from V and 4 bases from J; bases unmatched to any gene: 5. The CDR3 contains 15 residues. CDR3 protein: CATSRVDRGGYEQYF. CDR3 in DNA: TGTGCCACCAGCAGAGTGGACAGGGGTGGTTACGAGCAGTACTTC.

This clonotype was seen only a few times. The chain employs TRBV24-1 and TRBJ2-5; 12 nucleotides line up with TRBD1. The V segment lost 3 bases and the J segment 0 bases; nucleotides outside the gene matches: 13. This CDR3 is built from 20 residues. Germline CDR1 reads KGHDR; CDR2 reads SFDVKD. Here the CDR3 reads CATSDPYGTGGQRDQETQYF. The CDR3 DNA reads as TGTGCCACCAGTGATCCGTATGGGACAGGGGGCCAGCGGGACCAAGAGACCCAGTACTTC.

This clonotype turned up a few times. The chain links TRBV10-3 to TRBJ1-2, with 7 bases that match TRBD1. Looked up from germline, CDR1 is ENHRY and CDR2 is SYGVKD. This CDR3 contains 19 residues. Trimming removed 1 base from V and 0 bases from J; junction bases left unmatched: 14. The DNA for the CDR3 is TGTGCCATCAGTGAGTTAGGTTTGGGACAGCCACTCACTAACTATGGCTACACCTTC. Its protein is CAISELGLGQPLTNYGYTF.

This clonotype was counted at least ten times. The rearrangement links TRBV12-3 or TRBV12-4 to TRBJ1-3; D call uncertain. The CDR3 loop spans 13 amino acids. V lost 0 bases and J 3 bases, leaving 3 bases between the germline ends. CDR3 in DNA: TGTGCCAGCAGTTTAGCTGGTGGAAACACCATATATTTT. Translating it yields CASSLAGGNTIYF.

This clonotype was seen a few times. This rearrangement joins TRBV6-6 to TRBJ1-5; 8 bases align to TRBD1. V lost 7 bases, J lost 7 bases, and 9 bases stayed unmatched. The CDR3 is 14 residues long. Germline CDR1 MNHNY, CDR2 SVGAGI (reference sequence). The CDR3 spells CASTSGTGGQPQHF. The CDR3, as DNA: TGTGCCAGCACCTCCGGGACAGGTGGACAGCCCCAGCATTTT.

The rearrangement uses TRBV12-3 or TRBV12-4 and TRBJ2-1; D is uncertain. This CDR3 is 13 amino acids long. Trimming shortened V by 11 bases and J by 0 bases, and 11 bases separated the two germline ends. The CDR3 DNA is TGTGCCGCAGCGACGAGCTCCTACAATGAGCAGTTCTTC. It encodes CAAATSSYNEQFF.

In this sample, this clonotype turned up a few times. The chain has TRBV6-2 or TRBV6-3 and TRBJ2-2; no firm D call. Germline V gene sequence: CDR1 MNHEY, CDR2 SVGEGT. This CDR3 has 12 residues. Trimming cost V 6 bases and J 6 bases, with 8 bases left between them. DNA of the CDR3: TGTGCCAGCAGACCCCCGGCCGGGGAGCTGTTTTTT. Translating it yields CASRPPAGELFF.

With respect to this clonotype: One junction end disagrees with the germline gene, perhaps due to a read error. This sequence joins TRBV5-1 and TRBJ2-7; TRBD1 agrees at 10 bases. CDR1 and CDR2 (germline): SGHRS, YFSETQ. This CDR3 comprises 14 residues. The CDR3 loop is CDSSHTTGGEEQYF. CDR3 nucleotide sequence: TGCGACAGCAGCCACACGACAGGGGGCGAGGAGCAGTACTTC. The whole variable domain, filled in from reference TRBV5-1 and TRBJ2-7, reads KAGVTQTPRYLIKTRGQQVTLSCSPISGHRSVSWYQQTPGQGLQFLFEYFSETQRNKGNFPGRFSGRQFSNSRSEMNVSTLELGDSALYLCDSSHTTGGEEQYFGPGTRLTVT.

V is TRBV24-1 and J is TRBJ2-3, with 10 positions matching TRBD1. This CDR3 contains 19 residues. J gave up 4 bases and V 4 bases, and 16 bases lay outside the gene matches. CDR1 and CDR2 (germline): KGHDR, SFDVKD. In DNA, the CDR3 is TGTGCCACCAGTGAATCCCCGGGACAGGGGCCTCGGAGGGCAGATACGCAGTATTTT. This codes for CATSESPGQGPRRADTQYF.

CDR3: CASSRTGAPLAYEQYF. CDR3 coding DNA: TGTGCCAGCAGCCGAACGGGAGCCCCCTTGGCCTACGAGCAGTACTTC. The chain uses TRBV3-1 and TRBJ2-7, with a possible D match to TRBD2 (6 bases). Trimming removed 4 bases from V and 2 bases from J, with 18 bases in between. The germline V gene encodes CDR1 LGHDT and CDR2 YNNKEL (reference sequence). The CDR3 is 16 amino acids.

This sequence joins TRBV2 and TRBJ2-7; possible D gene TRBD2, 6 bases. V was clipped by 8 bases and J by 3 bases, with 17 bases between them. The CDR3 is 14 amino acids. Germline V lookup: CDR1 SNHLY, CDR2 FYNNEI. For the CDR3, the DNA is TGTGCCAGCGCGACGGGGAGGATGAACTACGAGCAGTACTTC. Protein sequence: CASATGRMNYEQYF.

This sequence joins TRBV27 and TRBJ2-1; tentatively, D is TRBD2 (5 bases). Germline CDR1 and CDR2: MNHEY and SMNVEV (reference sequence). The CDR3 is 13 amino acids. V lost 7 bases, J lost 9 bases, and 16 bases lay in between. The CDR3 nucleotides read TGTGCCAGCAAGTCTCTAGTGAGGGTTGAGCAGTTCTTC. It is translated as CASKSLVRVEQFF.

The chain carries TRBV20-1 and TRBJ1-1; the D is unclear. Trimming pared 0 bases from V and 3 bases from J, leaving 14 bases between. The CDR3 is made up of 15 amino acids. Germline loops: CDR1 DFQATT, CDR2 SNEGSKA (reference sequence). The CDR3 DNA reads as TGCAGTGCTAGAGAGAGGTACGGAGGGCACACTGAAGCTTTCTTT. It translates to CSARERYGGHTEAFF.

The chain carries TRBV9 and TRBJ2-7; 12 bases are shared with TRBD2. Germline assignment: CDR1 SGDLS and CDR2 YYNGEE. J lost 5 bases, V lost 4 bases, and 10 bases had no gene match. CDR3 size: 16 residues. In nucleotides, the CDR3 is TGTGCCAGCAGCCCGCTAGCGGGAGGGCCTCCCCACGAGCAGTACTTC. It specifies CASSPLAGGPPHEQYF.